The following is a TCR beta chain sequence with its context. The antigen it recognizes is unknown. Per-base quality was not reported, and no clone a single base away is much larger than it. Stable Graves' hyperthyroidism was defined as no progression to ophthalmopathy during 18 months of follow-up. The hyperthyroidism patients were between 18 and 65 years old and newly diagnosed, with a disease duration of less than 2 months. Patients with uncontrolled infections, other autoimmune diseases, pregnancy or lactation were excluded. Diagnoses were established on the basis of clinical symptoms, serum thyroxine and TRAb, thyroid ultrasound, and orbital computed tomography. Ficoll-Paque density gradient centrifugation was used to isolate PBMCs from around 10 ml of fresh peripheral blood. Total RNA was extracted using Trizol reagent, and RNA quality was assessed on an Agilent 2100 Bioanalyzer. The TCR beta CDR3 regions were amplified from the RNA transcripts. A first-round RT-PCR of the TCR CDR3 used the HTBI primer set with the Qiagen OneStep RT-PCR kit. The libraries were constructed in a second round of multiplex PCR and then size-selected and purified. Sequencing of the libraries was done on an Illumina HiSeq2000 using paired-end 100 bp reads. The authors processed their data as follows. SOAPnuke was used to process the raw data, with reads discarded if the reads contained adapters or uncalled bases, had a mean Phred below 15, or lacked an exact constant-primer or identifier match. High-quality paired reads were merged using COPE v1.2.5, and each unique nucleotide sequence was defined as a clonotype. MiTCR v1.1 was used to align clonotypes to the IMGT TRBV, TRBD and TRBJ reference segments. The analysis included only V-J combinations with a frequency above 0.0001, which together covered more than 98% of the repertoires. A TCS score was defined as the ratio between F50 (clonal expansion) and ExV (chaos), using BLOSUM62-based TCRdist between CDR3 peptides within each V-J. Welch's t-statistics and random forest reduced roughly 500 V-J features to about 13, which were used in a naive Bayes classifier (R e1071). TCRdb passed the public sequencing reads through fastp at Q25 and MiXCR, retaining productive beta sequences. CDR3 protein sequences are deduplicated, and each keeps its most common genes and DNA. These V and J calls rely on TCRdb rather than the paper's analysis. A total of some 760,000 distinct CDR3 sequences appear in this sample, roughly 15% of them only once. More than 8.5% of the sample belongs to the ten largest clones.

According to the germline V gene, CDR1 reads SGHVS and CDR2 reads FQNEAQ. The CDR3, from cysteine to phenylalanine, totals 18 residues. Only the CDR3 DNA stays, 54 bases, in frame from base 1. V lost 2 bases and J lost 7 bases, and the count of bases not matched to a germline gene is 19. The data stem from a study of T cells in Graves' hyperthyroidism and ophthalmopathy (dated 2019 in TCRdb). Describing the broader study: Peripheral blood was sampled at the time of initial diagnosis, prior to any treatment. A discovery cohort of fewer than 110 patients, 43 with Graves' ophthalmopathy and 57 with stable Graves' hyperthyroidism, was used to find distinguishing TCR V-J signatures. Prospective prediction of ophthalmopathy was tested in an independent validation cohort of under 20 hyperthyroidism patients and 15 to 17 patients who later progressed to ophthalmopathy. For training and testing, the 80 to 100 patients in the discovery cohort were randomly divided in a 7:3 ratio. Thyroid tissue and blood T-cell repertoires from roughly six Graves' hyperthyroidism patients were also compared in the study. Following sampling, methimazole starting at 30 mg daily was given to hyperthyroidism patients, and high-dose intravenous methylprednisolone was given to ophthalmopathy patients. The paper describes TCR Vbeta CDR3 sequencing of 135 peripheral blood samples, made up of 43 ophthalmopathy patients, approximately 73 hyperthyroidism patients and 17 progressor patients. Overall study results and their limits: In validation, the model predicted progression to ophthalmopathy a median of roughly 6.2 months before onset, with about 67% sensitivity and nearly 75% specificity. Most expanded thyroid clonotypes (frequency above 0.001) were also detected in blood, suggesting blood repertoires may reflect thyroid immune responses. A 13 V-J signature model separated ophthalmopathy from stable hyperthyroidism, with 87.88% sensitivity and 81.08% specificity in cross-validation and 80%/75% in testing. Sample size was not statistically predetermined, and investigators were not blinded to group allocation.

This receptor chain uses TRBV7-8 and TRBJ2-5, and 7 junction bases match TRBD1. This clonotype originated in a woman younger than 30 with Graves' hyperthyroidism. Source material: blood. The sequence in DNA is TGTGCCAGCAGCTTAATTCTGGGCGGTCAGGGGGAAGAGGGGACCCAGTACTTC. This translates into CASSLILGGQGEEGTQYF.